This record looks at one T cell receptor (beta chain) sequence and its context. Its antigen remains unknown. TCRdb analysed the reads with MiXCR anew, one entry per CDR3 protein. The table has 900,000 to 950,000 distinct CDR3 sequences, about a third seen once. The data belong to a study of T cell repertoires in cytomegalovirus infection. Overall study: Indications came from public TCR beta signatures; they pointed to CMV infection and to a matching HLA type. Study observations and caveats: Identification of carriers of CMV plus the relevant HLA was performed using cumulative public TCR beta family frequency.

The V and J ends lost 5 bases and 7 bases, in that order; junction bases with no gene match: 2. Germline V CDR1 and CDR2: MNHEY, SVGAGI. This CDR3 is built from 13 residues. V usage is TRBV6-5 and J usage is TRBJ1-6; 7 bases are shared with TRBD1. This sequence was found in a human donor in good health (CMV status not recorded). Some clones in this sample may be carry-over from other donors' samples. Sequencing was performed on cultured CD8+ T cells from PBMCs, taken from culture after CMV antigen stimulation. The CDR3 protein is CASSKGGNSPLHF. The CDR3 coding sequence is TGTGCCAGCAGTAAAGGGGGCAATTCACCCCTCCACTTT.